This T cell receptor (beta chain) was captured by sequencing in a study of blood T cell repertoires in COVID-19. Study in general: The samples span acute and convalescent COVID-19 from the United States, Italy and Spain. In each case, the material was cDNA or gDNA derived from T cells, B-cell-depleted T cells, or PBMCs.

Original handling: From reference gene primer amplification, estimates of nucleated cell counts were derived. This table comes from immunoSEQ multiplex PCR, and its TCRdb copy is limited to in-frame clones, with some not included. The D gene and trimming were derived from the DNA, and the V and J assignments and clone size from that table. Among more than 75,000 clones listed, approximately 78% were seen once. V shed 5 bases and J 9 bases; nucleotides not matched to a gene: 8. From germline, CDR1 is MNHEY and CDR2 SVGEGT. The CDR3 runs 13 residues. The rearrangement links TRBV6-2 or TRBV6-3 to TRBJ1-2, with TRBD1 identical over 8 bases. The specimen was peripheral blood. The source is a man aged 55-75 years with acute or convalescent COVID-19. CDR3: CASSKTGERRYTF. DNA for the CDR3: TGTGCCAGCAGTAAGACAGGGGAAAGGCGCTACACCTTC.